Presented here are 21 T cell receptor beta chains from one specimen sequenced in a study of human T cells and chemical hapten exposure. TCRdb itself ran the RACE reads through MiXCR, one entry per CDR3 protein. Seen here are about 340,000 distinct CDR3 sequences, approximately 6.3% observed once, and the top ten hold 8.4%. Regarding time point: patch test 1, 2 weeks after DPC sensitization. The treatment is: therapeutic diphenylcyclopropenone sensitization with weekly scalp DPC. The source material was whole blood, sampled in connection with sensitization to the hapten diphenylcyclopropenone (DPC). These receptors originate from a young woman with alopecia areata. Some clones in this sample may be carry-over from other donors' samples.

This clonotype was counted only a few times. This chain links TRBV5-1 with TRBJ1-2; D is perhaps TRBD1 (6 bases). CDR3 length equals 15 residues. With 3 bases removed from V and 5 bases from J, the gap between germline ends came to 17 bases. From germline, CDR1 is SGHRS and CDR2 YFSETQ. The CDR3 spells CASSSFQGMSYGYTF. The DNA for the CDR3 is TGCGCCAGCAGCTCGTTTCAGGGGATGTCTTATGGCTACACCTTC.

This clonotype was detected many times. The J gene is TRBJ1-1, the V gene TRBV4-1; D unclear. The V gene lost 3 bases and the J gene lost 5 bases, with 10 bases spanning the gap. The CDR3 is 13 amino acids. Germline V CDR1 and CDR2: MGHRA, YSYEKL. Here the CDR3 DNA reads TGCGCCAGCAGCCAGAGGGCCGGTACTGAAGCTTTCTTT. Its protein is CASSQRAGTEAFF.

The genes are TRBV5-4 and TRBJ2-1; 10 bases align to TRBD2. V shed 4 bases, J shed 8 bases, and the junction held 9 bases outside the gene matches. The CDR3 length is 15 residues. Germline V gene lookup returns CDR1 SGHNT and CDR2 YYREEE (reference sequence). DNA for the CDR3: TGTGCCAGCAGCCCCCAGCGGGGGGGCAGGGATGAGCAGTTCTTC. Translation gives CASSPQRGGRDEQFF.

This chain connects TRBV20-1 to TRBJ2-5; perhaps TRBD2 as D (7 bases). V was shortened by 2 bases and J by 5 bases, with 18 bases between the two germline ends. In germline, CDR1 is DFQATT, CDR2 SNEGSKA (reference sequence). CDR3 length: 15 residues. CDR3 sequence: CSARHVGGELETQYF. CDR3 bases: TGCAGTGCTAGACACGTAGGGGGGGAGTTGGAGACCCAGTACTTC.

The chain employs TRBV29-1 and TRBJ1-1; 8 bases line up with TRBD1. V lost 6 bases and J lost 2; bases outside the gene matches: 8. CDR3 length equals 14 residues. Germline CDR1 and CDR2: SQVTM and ANQGSEA. The CDR3 sequence is CSVNSGGVNTEAFF. In nucleotides, the CDR3 is TGCAGCGTGAATTCAGGGGGCGTAAACACTGAAGCTTTCTTT.

This clonotype has a handful of counts. The rearrangement joins TRBV13 to TRBJ1-1; D is unclear. CDR1 PRHDT and CDR2 FYEKMQ come from the germline V gene (reference sequence). Trimming took off 4 bases at V and 5 bases at J, with 5 bases between the two ends. The CDR3 contains 11 residues. CDR3 DNA: TGTGCCAGCAGCTACCAAACTGAAGCTTTCTTT. It is translated as CASSYQTEAFF.

This clonotype was counted between two and nine times. This rearrangement joins TRBV20-1 to TRBJ1-5, with 8 bases lining up with TRBD1. The CDR3 is 14 amino acids. V was pared by 5 bases and J by 7 bases, with 10 bases of the junction left unmatched. Germline loops: CDR1 DFQATT, CDR2 SNEGSKA (reference sequence). CDR3 in amino acids: CSAVSTGGGQPQHF. The CDR3 nucleotides are TGCAGTGCTGTCAGTACAGGGGGGGGGCAGCCCCAGCATTTT.

This clonotype was detected only a few times. This chain connects TRBV3-1 to TRBJ1-1; tentative D call: TRBD1 (5 bases). This CDR3 has 13 residues. Trimming removed 4 bases at V and 4 bases at J, with 10 bases between. Germline V gives CDR1 LGHDT, CDR2 YNNKEL (reference sequence). The CDR3, as DNA: TGTGCCAGCAGCCGAGACGGGGGCACTGAAGCTTTCTTT. The encoded protein is CASSRDGGTEAFF.

This clonotype was observed a few times. The V and J genes are TRBV2 and TRBJ2-4; no firm D call. V was cut by 4 bases and J by 5 bases, with 15 bases left in between. Germline V CDR1 and CDR2: SNHLY, FYNNEI. This CDR3 has 15 amino acids. The CDR3 sequence is CASSGTSIAQNIQYF. The DNA for the CDR3 is TGTGCCAGCAGTGGGACCTCAATAGCTCAAAACATTCAGTACTTC.

This clonotype was seen a handful of times. The chain is built from TRBV27 and TRBJ1-5; D remains ambiguous. Germline CDR1 reads MNHEY; CDR2 reads SMNVEV (reference sequence). The CDR3 sequence is 18 residues long. Trimming pared 1 base from V and 0 bases from J, leaving 16 bases between. The CDR3 sequence is CASSLWNRPTYSNQPQHF. CDR3 sequence (DNA): TGTGCCAGCAGTTTATGGAACAGACCGACATATAGCAATCAGCCCCAGCATTTT.

Many counts were recorded for this clonotype. This chain joins TRBV4-3 and TRBJ2-6; TRBD2 matches at 7 bases. This CDR3 has 19 residues. Losses at the gene ends were 0 bases for V and 0 bases for J; bases not matched to a gene: 8. Per the germline V gene, CDR1 is LGHNA and CDR2 is YSLEER. The chain's CDR3 is CASSQDRAGLFSGANVLTF. The CDR3 bases are TGCGCCAGCAGCCAAGACAGAGCGGGACTTTTCTCTGGGGCCAACGTCCTGACTTTC.

This chain joins TRBV6-5 and TRBJ1-1; D gene uncertain. CDR1 is MNHEY, CDR2 SVGAGI, per germline. The length of the CDR3 is 13 residues. Deletions cut 10 bases from V and 5 bases from J, with 17 bases between. Here the CDR3 reads CATTFPGSTEAFF. In DNA, the CDR3 is TGTGCCACCACTTTCCCTGGTAGTACTGAAGCTTTCTTT.

The gene calls are TRBV4-2 and TRBJ2-7; D remains unclear. With 3 bases removed from V and 5 bases from J, the gap between germline ends came to 5 bases. The CDR3 is 11 residues long. CDR1 LGHNA and CDR2 YNFKEQ come from the germline V gene. The CDR3 here is CASSHENEQYF. In nucleotides, the CDR3 is TGTGCCAGCAGCCATGAGAACGAGCAGTACTTC.

In nucleotides, the CDR3 is TGCGCCAGCAGCTTGGGATCGGTTCCCATGAACACTGAAGCTTTCTTT. Its protein is CASSLGSVPMNTEAFF. V is TRBV5-1 and J is TRBJ1-1; D uncertain. V was shortened by 0 bases and J by 0 bases, with 12 bases between the two germline ends. The CDR3 sequence is 16 residues long. In germline, CDR1 is SGHRS, CDR2 YFSETQ.

The rearrangement joins TRBV18 to TRBJ2-3, with D unresolved. V lost 8 bases to trimming and J lost 0 bases, with 9 bases between them. Germline V CDR1 and CDR2: KGHSH, LQKENI. The CDR3 has 13 amino acids. The CDR3 spells CASPEPSTDTQYF. In nucleotides, the CDR3 is TGTGCCAGCCCAGAACCTAGCACAGATACGCAGTATTTT.

This clonotype was recorded a few times. This chain uses TRBV25-1 with TRBJ2-7; D call uncertain. The CDR3 loop spans 11 amino acids. Looked up from germline, CDR1 is MGHDK and CDR2 is SYGVNS. V gave up 6 bases and J gave up 5 bases, with 8 bases separating them. The CDR3 region has the DNA TGTGCCAGCAGGGATTTACACGAGCAGTACTTC. Amino acid sequence: CASRDLHEQYF.

This rearrangement joins TRBV18 to TRBJ2-3; TRBD2 is a possible D gene (7 bases). Between the trimmed V and J ends, which lost 1 base and 4 bases, there was a span of 15 bases. The germline gives CDR1 KGHSH, CDR2 LQKENI. There are 16 residues in the CDR3. The CDR3: CASSPLGGGGADTQYF. The CDR3 DNA reads as TGTGCCAGCTCACCACTTGGAGGGGGAGGGGCAGATACGCAGTATTTT.

This chain joins TRBV6-1 and TRBJ2-7, with unresolved D. CDR1 MNHNS and CDR2 SASEGT come from the germline V gene. With 2 bases removed from V and 3 bases from J, the gap between germline ends came to 11 bases. The CDR3 extends over 14 amino acids. The CDR3 sequence: CASSEPYSNYEQYF. CDR3 DNA: TGTGCCAGCAGTGAACCTTACAGTAACTACGAGCAGTACTTC.

Many counts were recorded for this clonotype. The chain has TRBV4-2 and TRBJ2-3, with TRBD2 as a possible D gene (6 bases). V shed 3 bases and J shed 0 bases, with 13 bases lying between them. The CDR3 loop spans 16 amino acids. The germline V gene has CDR1 LGHNA and CDR2 YNFKEQ. In DNA form, the CDR3 reads TGTGCCAGCAGCCATTGGGGGAGCGGGAGCACAGATACGCAGTATTTT. Protein: CASSHWGSGSTDTQYF.

The rearrangement links TRBV27 to TRBJ2-4; TRBD1 might be the D (5 bases). The germline V gene has CDR1 MNHEY and CDR2 SMNVEV (reference sequence). The length of the CDR3 is 16 residues. Trimming removed 6 bases from V and 0 bases from J, with 15 bases in between. In DNA form, the CDR3 reads TGTGCCAGCAGCCACGACAGAGGAATAGCCAAAAACATTCAGTACTTC. Its translation: CASSHDRGIAKNIQYF.

This rearrangement joins TRBV20-1 to TRBJ2-3; D is ambiguous. The CDR3 contains 16 residues. From germline, CDR1 is DFQATT and CDR2 SNEGSKA (reference sequence). V lost 3 bases, J lost 3 bases, and 19 bases lay in between. This chain's CDR3 is CSASLIGFRRTDTQYF. The DNA of the CDR3 is TGCAGTGCTAGTTTGATTGGCTTCCGACGAACAGATACGCAGTATTTT.